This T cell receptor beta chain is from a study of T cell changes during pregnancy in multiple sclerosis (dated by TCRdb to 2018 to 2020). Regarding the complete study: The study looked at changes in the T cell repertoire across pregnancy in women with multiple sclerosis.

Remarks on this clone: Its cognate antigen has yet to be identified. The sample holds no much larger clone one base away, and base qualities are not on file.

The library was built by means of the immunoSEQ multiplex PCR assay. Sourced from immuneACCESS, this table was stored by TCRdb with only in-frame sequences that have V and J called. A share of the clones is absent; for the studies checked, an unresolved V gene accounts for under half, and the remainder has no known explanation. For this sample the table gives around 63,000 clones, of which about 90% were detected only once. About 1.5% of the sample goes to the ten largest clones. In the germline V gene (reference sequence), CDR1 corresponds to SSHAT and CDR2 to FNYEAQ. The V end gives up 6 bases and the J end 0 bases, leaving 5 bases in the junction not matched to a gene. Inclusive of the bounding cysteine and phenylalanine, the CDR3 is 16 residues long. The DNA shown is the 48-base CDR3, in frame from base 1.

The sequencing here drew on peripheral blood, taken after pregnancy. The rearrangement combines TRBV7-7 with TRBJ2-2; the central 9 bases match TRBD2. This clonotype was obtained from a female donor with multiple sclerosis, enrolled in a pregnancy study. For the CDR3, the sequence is CASSEAGGTNTGELFF. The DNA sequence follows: TGTGCCAGCAGTGAAGCGGGAGGAACGAACACCGGGGAGCTGTTTTTT.